What follows are 22 T cell receptor beta chains derived from one specimen sequenced in a study of OX40 agonist ivuxolimab in advanced cancers. TCRdb's copy holds only in-frame clones and misses some; the assay was immunoSEQ multiplex PCR. The table lists about 70,000 clones, just over 85% of them singletons. The sequenced sample was CD4+ or CD8+ T cells sorted from blood, obtained in a trial of the OX40 agonist ivuxolimab. The receptors were gathered from an adult with an advanced solid tumor such as melanoma, head and neck, liver or kidney cancer.

J is TRBJ1-1 and V is TRBV25-1, with TRBD1 matching 8 bases. Germline V CDR1 and CDR2: MGHDK, SYGVNS. J lost 5 bases, V lost 5 bases, and 4 bases had no gene match. The CDR3 spans 13 residues. The CDR3 coding sequence is TGTGCCAGCAGTAAACAGGGGGGGACTGAAGCTTTCTTT. As protein: CASSKQGGTEAFF. Drawing the rest from reference TRBV25-1 and TRBJ1-1, the complete variable domain is EADIYQTPRYLVIGTGKKITLECSQTMGHDKMYWYQQDPGMELHLIHYSYGVNSTEKGDLSSESTVSRIRTEHFPLTLESARPSHTSQYLCASSKQGGTEAFFGQGTRLTVV.

This clone was counted only a few times. As DNA, the CDR3 is TGTGCCAGCACCCTAGGGGCAGACTATGGCTACACCTTC. Residues: CASTLGADYGYTF. This sequence joins TRBV28 and TRBJ1-2; maybe TRBD1 (5 bases). The germline CDR1 and CDR2 sequences are MDHEN and SYDVKM. The CDR3 is made up of 13 amino acids. Trimming removed 7 bases from V and 3 bases from J, with 12 bases in between.

This clone was seen only a few times. The chain carries TRBV4-1 and TRBJ1-6; 10 bases line up with TRBD1. V gave up 4 bases and J gave up 11 bases; unmatched junction bases: 11. This CDR3 has 16 amino acids. CDR1 and CDR2 (germline): MGHRA, YSYEKL. CDR3 nucleotide sequence: TGCGCCAGCAGCCCAATTGGGGACAGGGGAGAGACACCCCTCCACTTT. This gives the protein CASSPIGDRGETPLHF.

This clone showed up just a few times. The J gene is TRBJ2-3, the V gene TRBV6-1; weak D call: TRBD2 (6 bases). Germline V gives CDR1 MNHNS, CDR2 SASEGT. The V gene lost 7 bases and the J gene lost 6 bases, with 17 bases spanning the gap. The CDR3 length is 14 residues. In nucleotides, the CDR3 is TGTGCCAGCAACCCGCCGGGAGTTTCCGATACGCAGTATTTT. Translation: CASNPPGVSDTQYF.

The chain carries TRBV7-9 and TRBJ2-1, with TRBD2 identical over 9 bases. This CDR3 has 15 amino acids. Germline V CDR1 and CDR2: SEHNR, FQNEAQ (reference sequence). Losses at the gene ends were 1 base for V and 4 bases for J; bases not matched to a gene: 2. CDR3 sequence reads: CASSLGGRGYNEQFF. The CDR3 nucleotides are TGTGCCAGCAGCTTAGGCGGGAGGGGTTACAATGAGCAGTTCTTC. Looking up the rest from reference TRBV7-9 and TRBJ2-1 gives the full variable domain: DTGVSQNPRHKITKRGQNVTFRCDPISEHNRLYWYRQTLGQGPEFLTYFQNEAQLEKSRLLSDRFSAERPKGSFSTLEIQRTEQGDSAMYLCASSLGGRGYNEQFFGPGTRLTVL.

The chain joins TRBV2 to TRBJ2-3; 8 positions match TRBD2. The trim removed 6 bases at V and 0 bases at J, leaving 8 bases unmatched. Germline V CDR1 and CDR2: SNHLY, FYNNEI. The CDR3 loop spans 16 amino acids. CDR3 in amino acids: CASSAGAGASTDTQYF. DNA for the CDR3: TGTGCCAGCAGCGCGGGAGCGGGGGCTAGCACAGATACGCAGTATTTT.

The CDR3 DNA reads as TGTGCCAGCAGTCCCGGGACAGGGGGCGACGCTGAAGCTTTCTTT. Protein: CASSPGTGGDAEAFF. This chain uses TRBV2 with TRBJ1-1, with 12 positions matching TRBD1. In germline, CDR1 is SNHLY, CDR2 FYNNEI. This CDR3 has 15 amino acids. V shed 5 bases, J shed 6 bases, and the junction held 7 bases outside the gene matches.

The J gene is TRBJ2-5, the V gene TRBV5-4; D remains ambiguous. The CDR3 has 13 amino acids. The germline V gene has CDR1 SGHNT and CDR2 YYREEE (reference sequence). Deletions cut 4 bases from V and 5 bases from J, with 12 bases between. CDR3 loop: CASSLFPGETQYF. CDR3 in DNA: TGTGCCAGCAGCCTATTCCCCGGGGAGACCCAGTACTTC.

The chain carries TRBV19 and TRBJ1-2, with 7 bases fitting TRBD1. The CDR3 has 13 residues. CDR1 LNHDA and CDR2 SQIVND come from the germline V gene (reference sequence). Unmatched junction bases numbered 7, after V lost 3 bases and J lost 9 bases. CDR3 bases: TGTGCCAGTAGTATCACGACAGGGATAAGCTACACCTTC. Its protein product is CASSITTGISYTF.

This sequence joins TRBV5-1 and TRBJ1-1, with D maybe TRBD1 (5 bases). The CDR3 is made up of 14 amino acids. Trimming took 7 bases from V and 0 from J, leaving 13 bases between them. CDR1 is SGHRS, CDR2 YFSETQ, per germline. The CDR3, as DNA: TGCGCCAGCTCATCAGGGATAATGAACACTGAAGCTTTCTTT. Its translation: CASSSGIMNTEAFF.

The J gene is TRBJ1-5, the V gene TRBV2; D may be TRBD1 (6 bases). CDR3 size: 14 residues. CDR1 and CDR2 (germline): SNHLY, FYNNEI. The V end lost 6 bases, the J end lost 2 bases, and 11 bases lay between the germline ends. The CDR3 nucleotides are TGTGCCAGCAGGAAACGACAGGGCAATCAGCCCCAGCATTTT. It specifies CASRKRQGNQPQHF.

The chain is built from TRBV11-2 and TRBJ1-4; 9 positions agree with TRBD1. CDR1 is SGHAT, CDR2 FQNNGV, per germline. This CDR3 contains 15 residues. With 5 bases clipped from V and 8 bases from J, the junction kept 9 bases outside the gene matches. The CDR3 loop reads CASSPNTGGREKLFF. The DNA for the CDR3 is TGTGCCAGCAGCCCTAATACAGGGGGCAGGGAAAAACTGTTTTTT.

This chain connects TRBV15 to TRBJ2-2; 9 bases fit TRBD2. Trimming took 5 bases from V and 5 from J; bases not matched to a gene: 9. CDR3 length: 16 residues. Germline V gives CDR1 LNHNV, CDR2 YYDKDF (reference sequence). CDR3 in DNA: TGTGCCACCAGCCTGGGGATAGCGGGAGTAACCGGGGAGCTGTTTTTT. This codes for CATSLGIAGVTGELFF.

The rearrangement links TRBV5-5 to TRBJ1-2, with 8 bases matching TRBD1. Germline V gene sequence: CDR1 SGHKS, CDR2 YYEKEE (reference sequence). Losses at the gene ends were 5 bases for V and 6 bases for J; bases not matched to a gene: 18. The CDR3 is 17 amino acids. CDR3 DNA sequence: TGTGCCAGCAGACGCGGACAGGGCGCGGGTGAGGTGAATGGCTACACCTTC. This codes for CASRRGQGAGEVNGYTF.

The CDR3 coding sequence is TGCGCCAGCAGCCAACCGGGAAAAGGAAACACCATATATTTT. This sequence encodes CASSQPGKGNTIYF. V is TRBV4-1 and J is TRBJ1-3; no reliable D call. Germline CDR1 reads MGHRA; CDR2 reads YSYEKL. CDR3 length: 14 amino acids. The V gene lost 2 bases and the J gene lost 4 bases, with 9 bases spanning the gap.

The V and J genes are TRBV25-1 and TRBJ1-6; D is undetermined. Germline V lookup: CDR1 MGHDK, CDR2 SYGVNS. The CDR3 loop spans 14 amino acids. V lost 2 bases, J lost 4 bases, and 6 bases lay in between. The CDR3 protein is CASSEDRYNSPLHF. The CDR3 region has the DNA TGTGCCAGCAGTGAAGACCGGTATAATTCACCCCTCCACTTT.

In its sample, this clone was seen many times. The chain's CDR3 is CASSLGEDGYTF. The CDR3 DNA reads TGCGCCAGCAGCTTGGGGGAAGACGGCTACACCTTC. The rearrangement links TRBV5-1 to TRBJ1-2; D uncertain. The germline gives CDR1 SGHRS, CDR2 YFSETQ. V lost 0 bases to trimming and J lost 8 bases, with 8 bases between them. This CDR3 comprises 12 residues.

This chain links TRBV7-2 with TRBJ2-3; 7 nucleotides match TRBD2. The CDR3 runs to 14 residues. V dropped 5 bases and J dropped 4; count of bases not matched to a gene: 6. The germline gives CDR1 SGHTA, CDR2 FQGNSA. The CDR3 DNA sequence: TGTGCCAGCAGCGTACGGACTAGTGCAGATACGCAGTATTTT. Its protein product is CASSVRTSADTQYF.

The chain is built from TRBV5-4 and TRBJ2-7; 9 bases fit TRBD1. The V and J ends lost 4 bases and 5 bases, in that order; junction bases with no gene match: 4. CDR3 length: 13 residues. Per germline, CDR1 SGHNT and CDR2 YYREEE (reference sequence). The CDR3 region has the DNA TGTGCCAGCAGCCCGTGGACAGGGGACGAGCAGTACTTC. This sequence encodes CASSPWTGDEQYF.

The V and J genes are TRBV10-3 and TRBJ1-1; 7 bases match TRBD1. The germline gives CDR1 ENHRY, CDR2 SYGVKD. The CDR3 has 17 residues. V lost 6 bases to trimming and J lost 1 base; unmatched junction nucleotides: 14. CDR3 region: CAIRDTQQGPENTEAFF. The CDR3 coding sequence is TGTGCCATCAGGGACACCCAACAGGGGCCCGAGAACACTGAAGCTTTCTTT.

V and J are TRBV18 and TRBJ2-5; the D gene is possibly TRBD1 (6 bases). Trimming stripped 2 bases from V and 1 base from J, with 8 bases between. Germline V gives CDR1 KGHSH, CDR2 LQKENI. The CDR3 has 14 residues. In DNA form, the CDR3 reads TGTGCCAGCTCACCAGGACAGACCCAAGAGACCCAGTACTTC. This gives the protein CASSPGQTQETQYF. Based on the CDR3 plus reference TRBV18 and TRBJ2-5, the full variable domain is NAGVMQNPRHLVRRRGQEARLRCSPMKGHSHVYWYRQLPEEGLKFMVYLQKENIIDESGMPKERFSAEFPKEGPSILRIQQVVRGDSAAYFCASSPGQTQETQYFGPGTRLLVL.

The V gene is TRBV6-5, the J gene TRBJ1-1; 7 bases are a match to TRBD1. Germline assignment: CDR1 MNHEY and CDR2 SVGAGI. The CDR3 is 13 amino acids. V lost 6 bases and J lost 2; bases outside the gene matches: 3. This CDR3 is CASSRGGNTEAFF. The DNA for the CDR3 is TGTGCCAGCAGCAGAGGGGGCAACACTGAAGCTTTCTTT.